This TCR beta chain was captured in a study of human T cells and chemical hapten exposure. The wider study: Sensitization used 2% DPC on around 2 cm by around 2 cm upper inner arm skin. Study outcomes and limitations: While controls formed fewer of them, expanded TCRs formed significantly more large CDR3 similarity clusters.

Time point given: pre-sensitization, week 0. Sample treatment: therapeutic diphenylcyclopropenone sensitization with weekly scalp DPC. The authors' processing: Sequenced samples showed a median of roughly 99,000 TCRs each, with counts running from about 22,000 to 700,000. TCRdb itself ran the RACE reads through MiXCR, one entry per CDR3 protein. TCRdb's processing, not the authors', yielded these V and J calls. The repertoire holds a few hundred thousand distinct CDR3 sequences, around 5.5% seen once, with about 8.2% in the top ten. This clonotype was counted at least ten times. Antigen: not known. The CDR3 has 13 residues. V shed 2 bases and J shed 5 bases, with 7 bases lying between them. The V gene's germline CDR1 is MNHEY and CDR2 SVGAGI.

Source: whole blood, taken in connection with sensitization to the hapten diphenylcyclopropenone (DPC). The sequence was obtained from a woman in her late teens or twenties with alopecia areata. Some clones in this sample may be carry-over from other donors' samples. The gene calls are TRBV6-5 and TRBJ1-5, with D perhaps matching TRBD1 (5 bases). CDR3 in DNA: TGTGCCAGCAGTTACCGGGGACATCAGCCCCAGCATTTT. It yields the protein CASSYRGHQPQHF.